What follows describes a single TCR beta chain. Antigen specificity is unknown. The sample is drawn from a study of cytomegalovirus exposure and HLA in healthy donors. Whole-study results and caveats: Rare TCR sequences dominated, though some public TCRs recurred in many donors. With high specificity and sensitivity, the classifier reportedly diagnosed cytomegalovirus status.

The CDR3 length is 17 residues. V gave up 3 bases and J gave up 5 bases; unmatched junction bases: 12. Germline CDR1 and CDR2: SGHRS and YFSETQ. Sequenced by immunoSEQ multiplex PCR; TCRdb stores in-frame clones only, minus some. Among approximately 65,000 clones, 96% were seen once, and the ten largest hold 4.5%. This receptor was obtained from a woman between 18 and 29 years old in good health and CMV-seropositive. Sequenced sample: PBMCs. V gene TRBV5-1 combines with J gene TRBJ1-2; TRBD1 matches 11 bases. The CDR3 spells CASSSWTGGAVYYGYTF. The DNA of the CDR3 is TGCGCCAGCAGCTCATGGACAGGGGGCGCCGTTTATTATGGCTACACCTTC. Variable domain in full (rest from reference TRBV5-1 and TRBJ1-2): KAGVTQTPRYLIKTRGQQVTLSCSPISGHRSVSWYQQTPGQGLQFLFEYFSETQRNKGNFPGRFSGRQFSNSRSEMNVSTLELGDSALYLCASSSWTGGAVYYGYTFGSGTRLTVV.